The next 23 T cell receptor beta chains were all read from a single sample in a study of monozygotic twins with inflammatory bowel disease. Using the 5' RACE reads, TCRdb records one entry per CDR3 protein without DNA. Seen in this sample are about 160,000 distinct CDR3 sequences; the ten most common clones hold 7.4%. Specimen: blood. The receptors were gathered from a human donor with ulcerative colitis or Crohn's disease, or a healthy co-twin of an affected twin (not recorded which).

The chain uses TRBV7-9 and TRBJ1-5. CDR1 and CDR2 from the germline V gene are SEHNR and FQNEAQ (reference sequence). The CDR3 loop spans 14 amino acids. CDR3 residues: CASSGEASNQPQHF.

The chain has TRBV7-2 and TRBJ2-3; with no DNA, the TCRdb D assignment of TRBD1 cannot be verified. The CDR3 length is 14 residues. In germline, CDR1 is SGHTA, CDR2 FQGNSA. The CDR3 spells CASSRSGGAVEQYF.

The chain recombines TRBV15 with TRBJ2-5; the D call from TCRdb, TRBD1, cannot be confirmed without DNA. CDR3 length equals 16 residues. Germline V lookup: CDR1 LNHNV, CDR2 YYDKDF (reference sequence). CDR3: CATSRLRQGGVETQYF.

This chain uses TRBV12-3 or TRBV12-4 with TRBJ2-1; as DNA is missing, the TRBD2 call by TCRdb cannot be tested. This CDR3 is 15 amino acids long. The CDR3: CASSPPGGGYNEQFF.

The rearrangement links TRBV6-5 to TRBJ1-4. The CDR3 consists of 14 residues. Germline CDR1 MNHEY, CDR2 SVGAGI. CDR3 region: CASSYVGGNEKLFF.

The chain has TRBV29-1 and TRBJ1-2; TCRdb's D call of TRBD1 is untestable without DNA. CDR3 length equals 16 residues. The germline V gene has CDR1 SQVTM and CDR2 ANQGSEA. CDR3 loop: CSVDAPVADTNYGYTF.

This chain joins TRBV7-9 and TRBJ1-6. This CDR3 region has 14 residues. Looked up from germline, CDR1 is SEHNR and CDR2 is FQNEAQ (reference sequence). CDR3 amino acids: CASSLLNQNSPLHF.

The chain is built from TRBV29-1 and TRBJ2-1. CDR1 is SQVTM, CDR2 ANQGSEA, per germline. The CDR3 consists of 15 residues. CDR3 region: CSVEDSDFPSYEQFF.

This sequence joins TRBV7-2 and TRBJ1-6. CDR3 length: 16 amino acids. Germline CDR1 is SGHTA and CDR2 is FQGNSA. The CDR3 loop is CASSLIGLLANSPLHF.

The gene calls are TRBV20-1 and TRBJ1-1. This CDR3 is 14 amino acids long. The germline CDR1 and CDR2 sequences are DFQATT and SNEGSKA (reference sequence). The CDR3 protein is CSARDGGVIAEAFF.

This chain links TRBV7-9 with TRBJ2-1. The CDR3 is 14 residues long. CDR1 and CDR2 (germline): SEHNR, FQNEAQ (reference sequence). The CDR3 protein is CASSLLDIYNEQFF. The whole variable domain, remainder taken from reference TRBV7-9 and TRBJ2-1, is DTGVSQNPRHKITKRGQNVTFRCDPISEHNRLYWYRQTLGQGPEFLTYFQNEAQLEKSRLLSDRFSAERPKGSFSTLEIQRTEQGDSAMYLCASSLLDIYNEQFFGPGTRLTVL.

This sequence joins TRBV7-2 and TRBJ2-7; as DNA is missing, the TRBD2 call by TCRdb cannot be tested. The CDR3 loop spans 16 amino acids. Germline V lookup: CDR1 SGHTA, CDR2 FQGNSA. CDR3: CASSLAPAGGIYEQYF.

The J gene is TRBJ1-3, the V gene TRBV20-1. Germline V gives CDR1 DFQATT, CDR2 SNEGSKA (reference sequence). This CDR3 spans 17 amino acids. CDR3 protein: CSARDLLTAVSGNTIYF.

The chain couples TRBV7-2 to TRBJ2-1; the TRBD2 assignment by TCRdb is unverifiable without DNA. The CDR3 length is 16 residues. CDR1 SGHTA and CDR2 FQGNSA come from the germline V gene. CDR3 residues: CASSSGAGLSYNEQFF. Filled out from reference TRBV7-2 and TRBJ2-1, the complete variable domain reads GAGVSQSPSNKVTEKGKDVELRCDPISGHTALYWYRQSLGQGLEFLIYFQGNSAPDKSGLPSDRFSAERTGGSVSTLTIQRTQQEDSAVYLCASSSGAGLSYNEQFFGPGTRLTVL.

This CDR3 is CASSRTGVTGELFF. J is TRBJ2-2 and V is TRBV27; without DNA, the TCRdb call of TRBD1 cannot be checked. The germline V gene has CDR1 MNHEY and CDR2 SMNVEV (reference sequence). The CDR3 has 14 amino acids.

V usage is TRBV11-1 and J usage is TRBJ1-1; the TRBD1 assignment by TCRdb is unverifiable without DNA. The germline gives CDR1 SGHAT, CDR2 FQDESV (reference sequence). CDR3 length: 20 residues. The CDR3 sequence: CASSLTHGIRQGAPNTEAFF.

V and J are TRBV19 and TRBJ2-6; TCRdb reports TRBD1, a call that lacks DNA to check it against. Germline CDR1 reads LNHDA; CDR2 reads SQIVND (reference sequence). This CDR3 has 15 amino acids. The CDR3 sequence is CASSTGAGGANVLTF.

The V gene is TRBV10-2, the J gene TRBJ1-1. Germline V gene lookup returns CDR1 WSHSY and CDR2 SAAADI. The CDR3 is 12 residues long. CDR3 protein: CASSEKRYEAFF.

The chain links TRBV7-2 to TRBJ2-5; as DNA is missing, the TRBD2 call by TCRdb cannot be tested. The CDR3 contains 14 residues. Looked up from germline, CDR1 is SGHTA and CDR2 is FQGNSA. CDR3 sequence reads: CASSPGTSGGRQYF.

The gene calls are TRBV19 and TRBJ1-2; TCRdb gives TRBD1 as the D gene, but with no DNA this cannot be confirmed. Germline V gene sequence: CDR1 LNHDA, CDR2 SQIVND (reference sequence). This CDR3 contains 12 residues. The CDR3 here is CASSRDLYGYTF.

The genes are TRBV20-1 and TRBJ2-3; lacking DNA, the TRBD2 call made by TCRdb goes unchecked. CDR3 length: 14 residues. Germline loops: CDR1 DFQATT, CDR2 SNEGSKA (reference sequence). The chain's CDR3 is CSARLAGEADTQYF.

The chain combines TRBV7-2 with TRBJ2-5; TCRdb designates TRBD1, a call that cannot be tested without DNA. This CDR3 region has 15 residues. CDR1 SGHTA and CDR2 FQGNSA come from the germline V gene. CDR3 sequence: CASSSRGGAVETQYF.

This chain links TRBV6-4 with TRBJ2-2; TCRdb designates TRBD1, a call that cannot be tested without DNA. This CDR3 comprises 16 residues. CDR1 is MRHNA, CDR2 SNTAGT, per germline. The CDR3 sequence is CASSAGTGVGTGELFF.